Detailed here is one T cell receptor beta chain. This clonotype was observed a few times. Its specific antigen is unknown. No base-level quality is on record; no much larger clone is a single base apart. This entry comes from a study of identical twins (dated by TCRdb to 2015 to 2016). For the study in its entirety: The study deep-sequenced TCR alpha and beta repertoires from monozygotic twins, unrelated adults of various ages and cord blood to test whether fetal clonotypes persist. Replicate twin experiments were performed at different times using different library preparation protocols to rule out contamination. Study-level results and caveats: Because the same donors could not be followed over many years, the conclusions relied on cross-sectional statistical analysis. In beta out-of-frame sequences, excess twin sharing was weaker, because having fewer shared sequences lowered the signal-to-noise ratio. Out-of-frame TCR alpha sharing in monozygotic twins was systematically underestimated by recombination models, whereas sharing between unrelated individuals was in agreement with the recombination models. Zero-insertion analyses could be partly confounded by invariant T cells such as MAIT and iNKT, though diverse VJ usage argued against such confounding for most clonotypes. Compared with coincidental sharing between unrelated individuals, out-of-frame TCR alpha sequences shared between twins had an excess of sequences with low generation probability. Abundant cord blood beta clonotypes had fewer insertions, young adult naive repertoires showed a similar but weaker trend, and memory repertoires showed no such trend.

Every donor in the study was a healthy Caucasian. Three pairs of female monozygotic twins, all aged roughly 18 to 30 years, were included in the twin cohort. Positive isolation kits from Invitrogen were used to isolate CD4+ and CD8+ T cell populations. The method behind the library was 5' RACE. TCRdb lists the instrument as Illumina HiSeq 2000. A universal primer binding site was added through template switching, and the final cDNA carried a unique molecular identifier so that TCR cDNA molecules could be counted accurately. First-strand cDNA for TCR alpha and beta chains was synthesized from specific primers in the conserved constant-segment region. To control for contamination, every cDNA library carried two barcodes: a SMART-Mk sample barcode plus Illumina barcodes. TruSeq adapter sequences, together with Illumina sample barcodes, were added in two successive PCR steps. TCR alpha and beta cDNA libraries were sequenced on the Illumina HiSeq platform with custom primers. The authors' pipeline ran thus. MiGEC processed the raw reads to extract unique molecular identifiers, while MiXCR was used to determine the CDR3 positions. Recombination models were inferred per individual with the repgenHMM and IGoR tools using an EM algorithm. Shared clonotype analysis was performed with the tcR package in R, normalizing sharing by the product of cloneset sizes. Out-of-frame nonproductive sequences were analyzed to study raw recombination free of thymic and clonal selection effects. The public sequencing data were trimmed at Q25 with fastp and processed into clonotypes with MiXCR by TCRdb, which kept only in-frame beta chains. A single entry per CDR3 protein holds the most common genes and DNA from its merged rows. What appears here as the V and J calls and clone size reflects TCRdb's work, not the paper's. A total of about 530,000 distinct CDR3 sequences appear in this sample, about a fifth of them only once. The ten top clones hold roughly 0.5% of the sample.

Unmatched junction bases come to 3, with V trimmed by 0 bases and J by 3 bases. The CDR3 has 16 amino acids, counting the end cysteine and phenylalanine. The entry retains the CDR3 DNA only, 48 bases that are in frame from base 1. Sequences LGHDT (CDR1) and YNNKEL (CDR2) are obtained from the germline V gene (reference sequence). The data were also submitted as part of a second study, on yellow fever vaccine responses in identical twins. As described in the second report: The T cell response to vaccination in identical twins was reported by the authors to appear partly convergent and partly personalized. In identical twins, the study followed T cell clones that responded to the vaccine with precision.

Material: CD4+ T cells sorted from blood. This receptor was obtained from a young woman in good health. In this chain, TRBV3-1 is recombined with TRBJ2-7; TRBD2 agrees with 12 junctional bases. The CDR3 in this case is CASSQDRTSGNYEQYF. The DNA reads as follows: TGTGCCAGCAGCCAAGATCGGACTAGCGGGAACTACGAGCAGTACTTC.